These 7 T cell receptor beta chains came from one sample sequenced in a study of blood T cell repertoires in COVID-19. Repertoires were generated with immunoSEQ multiplex PCR, while TCRdb's copy carries only in-frame clones and drops some. The sample lists some 100,000 clones; roughly 79% were seen once. Specimen: peripheral blood. Receptor source: a human donor in a cohort sampled during active COVID-19.

The rearrangement joins TRBV7-8 to TRBJ2-5, with a possible D match to TRBD1 (5 bases). CDR1 and CDR2 (germline): SGHVS, FQNEAQ. The CDR3 loop spans 16 amino acids. The V gene lost 1 base and the J gene lost 5 bases, with 17 bases spanning the gap. The CDR3 nucleotides read TGTGCCAGCAGCTTAGGGCGGTTAGGGGCATGGGAGACCCAGTACTTC. Residues: CASSLGRLGAWETQYF.

The chain recombines TRBV28 with TRBJ2-6; maybe TRBD1 (6 bases). The CDR3 covers 16 residues. V lost 5 bases and J 4 bases, leaving 15 bases between the germline ends. The germline gives CDR1 MDHEN, CDR2 SYDVKM. The CDR3 is CASSGLRGSGANVLTF. The CDR3 DNA reads TGTGCCAGCAGTGGACTCAGGGGTTCCGGGGCCAACGTCCTGACTTTC. The variable domain in full, completed from reference TRBV28 and TRBJ2-6, reads DVKVTQSSRYLVKRTGEKVFLECVQDMDHENMFWYRQDPGLGLRLIYFSYDVKMKEKGDIPEGYSVSREKKERFSLILESASTNQTSMYLCASSGLRGSGANVLTFGAGSRLTVL.

This chain connects TRBV6-5 to TRBJ1-5; a weak D match, TRBD1 (5 bases). The CDR3 totals 15 residues. Germline lookup yields CDR1 MNHEY and CDR2 SVGAGI. With 4 bases removed from V and 6 bases from J, the gap between germline ends came to 16 bases. The CDR3 coding sequence is TGTGCCAGCAGTTTATCGGGGGAACGGAGTCAGCCCCAGCATTTT. Translated: CASSLSGERSQPQHF.

V and J are TRBV6-2 or TRBV6-3 and TRBJ2-7, with 11 bases that match TRBD1. In germline, CDR1 is MNHEY, CDR2 SVGEGT. J was trimmed by 6 bases and V by 3 bases; bases with no gene match: 7. The CDR3 loop spans 15 amino acids. The CDR3 nucleotides read TGTGCCAGCAGTTATGGGAGGACAGGGGGCGGCGAGCAGTACTTC. It codes for CASSYGRTGGGEQYF.

The J gene is TRBJ2-5, the V gene TRBV6-5, with a weak D call TRBD2 (6 bases). Germline V lookup: CDR1 MNHEY, CDR2 SVGAGI. Trimming removed 7 bases from V and 4 bases from J, with 16 bases in between. The CDR3 runs 14 residues. The CDR3 region has the DNA TGTGCCAGCACTTTTCTCGGGGGTGCAGAGACCCAGTACTTC. As protein: CASTFLGGAETQYF.

CDR3 DNA sequence: TGTGCCAGCGGACCCCCGTGGGGGGGCTCCTACGAGCAGTACTTC. Protein sequence: CASGPPWGGSYEQYF. The chain recombines TRBV7-9 with TRBJ2-7; 7 bases fit TRBD2. CDR1 is SEHNR and CDR2 is FQNEAQ in the germline V gene (reference sequence). V shed 8 bases, J shed 0 bases, and the junction held 10 bases outside the gene matches. The CDR3 is 15 amino acids.

CDR3 bases: TGTGCCAGCTCACCTTTCAGAGATACGCAGTATTTT. It is translated as CASSPFRDTQYF. The chain joins TRBV18 to TRBJ2-3; D remains unclear. The ends were cut back, 3 bases at V and 5 bases at J, with 6 bases in the middle. Germline V gene data show CDR1 as KGHSH and CDR2 as LQKENI. The CDR3 is made up of 12 amino acids. The complete variable domain, with remaining parts taken from reference TRBV18 and TRBJ2-3, reads NAGVMQNPRHLVRRRGQEARLRCSPMKGHSHVYWYRQLPEEGLKFMVYLQKENIIDESGMPKERFSAEFPKEGPSILRIQQVVRGDSAAYFCASSPFRDTQYFGPGTRLTVL.